The 27 T cell receptor beta chains below come from one sample, sequenced in a study of human T cells and chemical hapten exposure. TCRdb re-derived calls from the RACE reads in MiXCR, one entry per CDR3 protein. The table has some 350,000 distinct CDR3 sequences, around 7% seen once. As to time point: patch test 1, 2 weeks after DPC sensitization. Treatment reported: therapeutic diphenylcyclopropenone sensitization with weekly scalp DPC. This material consisted of whole blood, taken in connection with sensitization to the hapten diphenylcyclopropenone (DPC). Receptors were obtained from a woman under 30 with alopecia areata. Some clones in this sample may be carry-over from other donors' samples.

A few counts support this clonotype. The CDR3 protein is CASSADSPSVNEKLFF. CDR3 DNA sequence: TGTGCCAGCAGTGCCGACAGCCCCTCCGTTAATGAAAAACTGTTTTTT. The V call is TRBV27, the J call TRBJ1-4; tentative D call: TRBD1 (5 bases). Germline CDR1 MNHEY, CDR2 SMNVEV (reference sequence). Trimming shortened V by 5 bases and J by 4 bases, and 17 bases separated the two germline ends. The CDR3 covers 16 residues.

This clonotype was found many times. The chain has TRBV29-1 and TRBJ2-5; 7 nucleotides agree with TRBD1. This CDR3 has 13 residues. Losses at the gene ends were 5 bases for V and 5 bases for J; bases not matched to a gene: 8. CDR1 is SQVTM, CDR2 ANQGSEA, per germline. The DNA for the CDR3 is TGCAGCGTTTTAGGACAGGAAACGGAGACCCAGTACTTC. Translated, it gives CSVLGQETETQYF.

This clonotype was detected many times. J is TRBJ1-2 and V is TRBV11-2; D might be TRBD1 (5 bases). V lost 3 bases and J lost 2, with 7 bases in between. The CDR3 loop spans 13 amino acids. From germline, CDR1 is SGHAT and CDR2 FQNNGV. CDR3 amino acids: CASSFDRNYGYTF. CDR3 nucleotide sequence: TGTGCCAGCAGCTTCGACAGAAACTATGGCTACACCTTC.

This chain joins TRBV7-8 and TRBJ2-1; D is unresolved. The V gene's germline CDR1 is SGHVS and CDR2 FQNEAQ. With 0 bases removed from V and 9 bases from J, the gap between germline ends came to 6 bases. This CDR3 comprises 12 residues. CDR3 amino acids: CASSLAGSEQFF. The CDR3 DNA is TGTGCCAGCAGCTTAGCAGGTAGTGAGCAGTTCTTC.

The rearrangement joins TRBV28 to TRBJ2-5; TRBD2 matches 8 bases. V lost 7 bases, J lost 5 bases, and 18 bases stayed unmatched. This CDR3 is built from 17 residues. CDR1 is MDHEN and CDR2 is SYDVKM in the germline V gene. CDR3 DNA: TGTGCCAGCATCCCTTGGGGTACGGGGGGGCCGCGGGAGACCCAGTACTTC. It specifies CASIPWGTGGPRETQYF.

In its sample, this clonotype was seen many times. The CDR3 sequence: CASSPTGNQPQHF. Written as DNA, the CDR3 is TGTGCCAGCAGTCCGACAGGGAATCAGCCCCAGCATTTT. The V and J genes are TRBV6-5 and TRBJ1-5; 7 bases line up with TRBD1. The trim removed 5 bases at V and 4 bases at J, leaving 2 bases unmatched. Germline CDR1 reads MNHEY; CDR2 reads SVGAGI. CDR3 length equals 13 residues.

There are many counts of this clonotype. The genes are TRBV4-2 and TRBJ1-5, with 8 bases that match TRBD1. Trimming cost V 1 base and J 1 base; bases outside gene matches: 3. Germline CDR1 and CDR2: LGHNA and YNFKEQ. The CDR3 covers 16 residues. CDR3 coding DNA: TGTGCCAGCAGCCAAGCAGGGGGCAACAGCAATCAGCCCCAGCATTTT. Translating gives CASSQAGGNSNQPQHF.

This clonotype was seen repeatedly, ten times or more. The chain combines TRBV4-3 with TRBJ2-6; D may be TRBD1 (6 bases). The germline gives CDR1 LGHNA, CDR2 YSLEER. This CDR3 contains 16 residues. The V and J ends lost 0 bases and 2 bases respectively, with 8 bases between them. CDR3 coding DNA: TGCGCCAGCAGCCAAGATTCAGGGGCTGGGGCCAACGTCCTGACTTTC. It translates to CASSQDSGAGANVLTF.

The J gene is TRBJ1-1, the V gene TRBV2; no definite D call. Germline V gives CDR1 SNHLY, CDR2 FYNNEI. CDR3 size: 13 residues. V lost 11 bases, J lost 6 bases, and 19 bases lay in between. The CDR3 nucleotides are TGTGCCGTCATCGTGAACGGGTTCCCTGAAGCTTTCTTT. Protein product: CAVIVNGFPEAFF.

This clonotype was seen only a few times. The chain carries TRBV9 and TRBJ2-2; weak D call: TRBD1 (5 bases). The length of the CDR3 is 15 residues. Looked up from germline, CDR1 is SGDLS and CDR2 is YYNGEE. Deletions cut 2 bases from V and 8 bases from J, with 16 bases between. This CDR3 is CASSVVSGQSGELFF. CDR3 nucleotide sequence: TGTGCCAGCAGCGTCGTATCAGGGCAGTCAGGGGAGCTGTTTTTT.

The rearrangement links TRBV29-1 to TRBJ2-3; the match to TRBD2 covers 11 bases. J lost 4 bases, V lost 7 bases, and 10 bases had no gene match. The CDR3 is 15 amino acids. Germline CDR1 SQVTM, CDR2 ANQGSEA. The CDR3 loop is CSAEILAGVADTQYF. The CDR3 DNA sequence: TGCAGCGCTGAGATACTAGCGGGGGTTGCAGATACGCAGTATTTT.

This clonotype was detected a few times. The chain recombines TRBV5-4 with TRBJ1-1, with D possibly being TRBD1 (6 bases). V gave up 3 bases and J gave up 7 bases, with 13 bases separating them. The CDR3 totals 13 residues. CDR1 and CDR2 from the germline V gene are SGHNT and YYREEE (reference sequence). Here the CDR3 reads CASSWGADSEAFF. The CDR3 region has the DNA TGTGCCAGCAGCTGGGGGGCCGACAGTGAAGCTTTCTTT.

This clonotype was picked up many times. The chain joins TRBV6-2 or TRBV6-3 to TRBJ2-1; D is possibly TRBD1 (5 bases). Trimming stripped 2 bases from V and 8 bases from J, with 10 bases between. This CDR3 has 13 residues. CDR1 is MNHEY and CDR2 is SVGEGT in the germline V gene. DNA for the CDR3: TGTGCCAGCAGTTACCCAGAAGGGGATGAGCAGTTCTTC. It encodes CASSYPEGDEQFF.

This clonotype was detected only a few times. The chain has TRBV20-1 and TRBJ1-1, with 8 bases identical to TRBD1. V lost 5 bases to trimming and J lost 5 bases; unmatched junction nucleotides: 10. The germline V gene has CDR1 DFQATT and CDR2 SNEGSKA (reference sequence). The CDR3 totals 14 residues. CDR3 residues: CSARSTGGRTEAFF. The CDR3 nucleotides are TGCAGTGCTCGCAGTACAGGGGGTAGGACTGAAGCTTTCTTT.

This clonotype was counted at least ten times. The V and J genes are TRBV7-2 and TRBJ2-1; D is possibly TRBD2 (5 bases). Per the germline V gene, CDR1 is SGHTA and CDR2 is FQGNSA. V was cut by 3 bases and J by 8 bases, with 17 bases left in between. This CDR3 is built from 15 residues. Here the CDR3 reads CASSLSWTLDYEQFF. CDR3 DNA sequence: TGTGCCAGCAGCTTGTCTTGGACTTTGGACTATGAGCAGTTCTTC.

This chain uses TRBV13 with TRBJ1-5; 9 nucleotides align to TRBD1. The CDR3 is made up of 17 amino acids. Germline V gene lookup returns CDR1 PRHDT and CDR2 FYEKMQ (reference sequence). V was clipped by 5 bases and J by 0 bases; unmatched bases: 8. The CDR3, as DNA: TGTGCCAGCAGCGCCGGGACAGGGTCCTATAGCAATCAGCCCCAGCATTTT. Residues: CASSAGTGSYSNQPQHF.

The gene calls are TRBV4-1 and TRBJ1-2; 11 bases agree with TRBD1. Trimming cost V 3 bases and J 6 bases; bases outside gene matches: 15. Germline V gives CDR1 MGHRA, CDR2 YSYEKL. The CDR3 is made up of 18 amino acids. The CDR3, as DNA: TGCGCCAGCAGCCAGTCAAGAATCCGGGACAGGGGGACGGATGGCTACACCTTC. Amino acid sequence: CASSQSRIRDRGTDGYTF.

This clonotype has more than one count but fewer than ten. V is TRBV7-2 and J is TRBJ1-6; a weak D match, TRBD1 (5 bases). CDR1 and CDR2 from the germline V gene are SGHTA and FQGNSA. This CDR3 spans 16 amino acids. Trimming cost V 1 base and J 8 bases, with 15 bases left between them. The DNA for the CDR3 is TGTGCCAGCAGCTTAGGGGCTCGGGGGTTATATTCACCCCTCCACTTT. Its translation: CASSLGARGLYSPLHF. The full variable domain, with the rest looked up from reference TRBV7-2 and TRBJ1-6, is GAGVSQSPSNKVTEKGKDVELRCDPISGHTALYWYRQSLGQGLEFLIYFQGNSAPDKSGLPSDRFSAERTGGSVSTLTIQRTQQEDSAVYLCASSLGARGLYSPLHFGNGTRLTVT.

This clonotype was counted many times. The rearrangement links TRBV15 to TRBJ2-1, with D possibly matching TRBD1 (6 bases). The CDR3 is 17 amino acids. The ends were cut back, 3 bases at V and 2 bases at J, with 17 bases in the middle. Germline V CDR1 and CDR2: LNHNV, YYDKDF (reference sequence). The CDR3 coding sequence is TGTGCCACCAGCAGTCACCAGGGGAATATGGCCTACAATGAGCAGTTCTTC. Translated: CATSSHQGNMAYNEQFF.

This clonotype was found a few times. The chain combines TRBV18 with TRBJ2-1; tentative D call: TRBD1 (5 bases). The CDR3 is 17 amino acids. V was cut by 1 base and J by 4 bases, with 17 bases left in between. CDR1 and CDR2 (germline): KGHSH, LQKENI. The CDR3 spells CASSPRVMDNRYNEQFF. In nucleotides, the CDR3 is TGTGCCAGCTCACCACGGGTTATGGACAATCGGTACAATGAGCAGTTCTTC.

There are a few counts of this clonotype. The chain has TRBV9 and TRBJ2-3, with a tentative D call TRBD1 (5 bases). Looked up from germline, CDR1 is SGDLS and CDR2 is YYNGEE. Trimming left V 3 bases short and J 0 bases short, with 8 bases between. The CDR3 has 14 amino acids. In DNA, the CDR3 is TGTGCCAGCAGCGGGACAACTAGCACAGATACGCAGTATTTT. Residues: CASSGTTSTDTQYF.

The rearrangement joins TRBV5-6 to TRBJ2-7; D gene unclear. Germline CDR1 and CDR2: SGHDT and YYEEEE. The CDR3 consists of 16 residues. Between the trimmed V and J ends, which lost 2 bases and 6 bases, there was a span of 21 bases. CDR3 residues: CASSLYSRAARGEQYF. The CDR3 nucleotides read TGTGCCAGCAGCTTATATTCCCGGGCCGCCCGCGGCGAGCAGTACTTC.

This clonotype turned up a few times. The chain has TRBV20-1 and TRBJ2-3, with TRBD1 as a possible D gene (5 bases). The V end lost 5 bases, the J end lost 0 bases, and 12 bases lay between the germline ends. The germline V gene encodes CDR1 DFQATT and CDR2 SNEGSKA (reference sequence). The CDR3 extends over 14 amino acids. The CDR3 nucleotides read TGCAGTGCTCCCCGACAGCTTAGCACAGATACGCAGTATTTT. This gives the protein CSAPRQLSTDTQYF.

The V and J genes are TRBV6-2 or TRBV6-3 and TRBJ2-3; D perhaps matches TRBD1 (6 bases). The CDR3 loop spans 14 amino acids. CDR1 and CDR2 (germline): MNHEY, SVGEGT. The V gene lost 5 bases and the J gene lost 0 bases, with 9 bases spanning the gap. CDR3 nucleotides: TGTGCCAGCAGTCGGACAGTAAGCACAGATACGCAGTATTTT. Amino acid sequence: CASSRTVSTDTQYF.

This clonotype was found a few times. The gene calls are TRBV20-1 and TRBJ1-5; tentatively, D is TRBD1 (5 bases). Trimming removed 1 base from V and 7 bases from J, with 11 bases in between. This CDR3 is 13 amino acids long. CDR1 DFQATT and CDR2 SNEGSKA come from the germline V gene (reference sequence). DNA for the CDR3: TGCAGTGCTAGAGGCGACAGTCAACAGCCCCAGCATTTT. Amino acids: CSARGDSQQPQHF.

This clonotype occurred many times. The rearrangement joins TRBV14 to TRBJ2-1; 10 nucleotides agree with TRBD1. The CDR3 spans 15 residues. V gave up 5 bases and J gave up 7 bases; unmatched junction bases: 8. Germline V gene data show CDR1 as SGHDN and CDR2 as FVKESK. CDR3 amino acids: CASSYRDRGWNEQFF. For the CDR3, the DNA is TGTGCCAGCAGCTATAGGGACAGGGGATGGAATGAGCAGTTCTTC. Complete variable domain (other parts from reference TRBV14 and TRBJ2-1): EAGVTQFPSHSVIEKGQTVTLRCDPISGHDNLYWYRRVMGKEIKFLLHFVKESKQDESGMPNNRFLAERTGGTYSTLKVQPAELEDSGVYFCASSYRDRGWNEQFFGPGTRLTVL.

The chain links TRBV4-3 to TRBJ1-5; 8 bases are shared with TRBD1. Germline loops: CDR1 LGHNA, CDR2 YSLEER. Trimming took 0 bases from V and 5 from J; bases not matched to a gene: 6. The CDR3 extends over 16 amino acids. CDR3 region: CASSQDIDRGYQPQHF. The CDR3 nucleotides are TGCGCCAGCAGCCAAGACATTGACAGGGGATATCAGCCCCAGCATTTT.